One sample yielded the 23 T cell receptor beta chains listed below, sequenced in a study of cytomegalovirus exposure and HLA in healthy donors. PCR employed 60 Vbeta and 13 Jbeta primers. The method was immunoSEQ multiplex PCR; TCRdb's version includes in-frame clones alone and lacks a portion of them. The sample shows 65,000 to 95,000 clones, around 75% of them seen only once. Sequenced material: PBMCs. These receptors came from a man between 70 and 80 years old in good health and CMV-seronegative.

The chain recombines TRBV2 with TRBJ2-7; TRBD2 matches at 7 bases. The CDR3 spans 12 residues. With 10 bases clipped from V and 6 bases from J, the junction kept 9 bases outside the gene matches. In germline, CDR1 is SNHLY, CDR2 FYNNEI. The DNA of the CDR3 is TGTGCCACCGCGGGACTACCACCCGAGCAGTACTTC. It codes for CATAGLPPEQYF.

DNA of the CDR3: TGTGCCAGCAGTCGGGACAGGAGCAATCAGCCCCAGCATTTT. Translated, it gives CASSRDRSNQPQHF. The chain employs TRBV6-6 and TRBJ1-5; the match to TRBD1 covers 8 bases. The trim removed 5 bases at V and 1 base at J, leaving 1 base unmatched. This CDR3 is built from 14 residues. Per germline, CDR1 MNHNY and CDR2 SVGAGI (reference sequence).

This rearrangement joins TRBV5-1 to TRBJ2-1; D not resolved. The CDR3 has 11 amino acids. Germline CDR1 is SGHRS and CDR2 is YFSETQ. The germline V and J ends were trimmed by 4 bases and 7 bases, with 6 bases remaining between them. CDR3 amino acids: CASSLRNEQFF. The DNA of the CDR3 is TGCGCCAGCAGCCTCAGGAATGAGCAGTTCTTC.

This clone occurred a few times. This chain uses TRBV4-1 with TRBJ1-2, with D possibly being TRBD1 (5 bases). The CDR3 has 15 residues. Deletions cut 1 base from V and 5 bases from J, with 14 bases between. Germline V CDR1 and CDR2: MGHRA, YSYEKL. The CDR3 spells CASSQGNQGVYGYTF. CDR3 nucleotide sequence: TGCGCCAGCAGCCAAGGCAACCAAGGGGTGTATGGCTACACCTTC.

The V call is TRBV11-2, the J call TRBJ2-1; TRBD2 matches 10 bases. Looked up from germline, CDR1 is SGHAT and CDR2 is FQNNGV. V shed 5 bases, J shed 3 bases, and the junction held 7 bases outside the gene matches. This CDR3 has 16 residues. DNA of the CDR3: TGTGCCAGCAGCGCCCGGACTAGCGGAAGCTACAATGAGCAGTTCTTC. Its translation is CASSARTSGSYNEQFF.

The rearrangement uses TRBV5-1 and TRBJ1-4; D uncertain. From germline, CDR1 is SGHRS and CDR2 YFSETQ. CDR3 length equals 16 residues. V was clipped by 4 bases and J by 4 bases, with 17 bases between them. CDR3 amino acids: CASSGGLRENNEKLFF. The CDR3 DNA follows: TGCGCCAGCAGCGGTGGACTGAGGGAAAATAATGAAAAACTGTTTTTT.

This chain links TRBV7-2 with TRBJ2-7; 10 bases line up with TRBD1. Germline V CDR1 and CDR2: SGHTA, FQGNSA. V lost 4 bases, J lost 1 base, and 10 bases stayed unmatched. The CDR3 sequence is 17 residues long. CDR3 amino acids: CASSWTGGGALSYEQYF. The CDR3 DNA follows: TGTGCCAGCAGCTGGACAGGGGGGGGCGCTTTATCCTACGAGCAGTACTTC.

The J gene is TRBJ1-2, the V gene TRBV5-6, with D possibly matching TRBD1 (5 bases). In germline, CDR1 is SGHDT, CDR2 YYEEEE. V lost 6 bases to trimming and J lost 3 bases, with 18 bases between them. This CDR3 region has 15 residues. The CDR3 spells CASTTLRQLDYGYTF. The CDR3 DNA reads as TGTGCCAGCACGACGTTAAGACAGCTGGACTATGGCTACACCTTC. Based on the CDR3 plus reference TRBV5-6 and TRBJ1-2, the full variable domain is DAGVTQSPTHLIKTRGQQVTLRCSPKSGHDTVSWYQQALGQGPQFIFQYYEEEERQRGNFPDRFSGHQFPNYSSELNVNALLLGDSALYLCASTTLRQLDYGYTFGSGTRLTVV.

This rearrangement joins TRBV6-6 to TRBJ2-7; D is undetermined. This CDR3 region has 13 residues. The V end was cut by 5 bases, the J end by 3 bases, with 11 bases between. CDR1 is MNHNY, CDR2 SVGAGI, per germline (reference sequence). Here the CDR3 reads CASSATTYYEQYF. The CDR3 nucleotides read TGTGCCAGCAGTGCCACGACTTACTACGAGCAGTACTTC.

This chain connects TRBV7-8 to TRBJ1-1; perhaps TRBD1 as D (6 bases). Germline V gives CDR1 SGHVS, CDR2 FQNEAQ. There are 14 residues in the CDR3. V lost 5 bases, J lost 1 base, and 11 bases lay in between. In DNA form, the CDR3 reads TGTGCCAGCAGCAAGACAGGACCGAACACTGAAGCTTTCTTT. Translating it yields CASSKTGPNTEAFF.

The gene calls are TRBV30 and TRBJ1-1; maybe TRBD1 (6 bases). CDR3 size: 13 residues. Trimming pared 0 bases from V and 6 bases from J, leaving 11 bases between. The germline CDR1 and CDR2 sequences are GTSNPN and SVGIG (reference sequence). In nucleotides, the CDR3 is TGTGCCTGGAGTGTACATGGGGGCGCTGAAGCTTTCTTT. It encodes CAWSVHGGAEAFF.

Here the CDR3 reads CASSRGGTHYEQYF. The CDR3, as DNA: TGTGCCAGTAGTAGAGGTGGGACACACTACGAGCAGTACTTC. This chain joins TRBV19 and TRBJ2-7; D possibly corresponds to TRBD1 (6 bases). The CDR3 loop spans 14 amino acids. The V gene lost 4 bases and the J gene lost 3 bases, with 13 bases spanning the gap. CDR1 and CDR2 from the germline V gene are LNHDA and SQIVND (reference sequence). Full variable domain (outside the CDR3, taken from reference TRBV19 and TRBJ2-7): DGGITQSPKYLFRKEGQNVTLSCEQNLNHDAMYWYRQDPGQGLRLIYYSQIVNDFQKGDIAEGYSVSREKKESFPLTVTSAQKNPTAFYLCASSRGGTHYEQYFGPGTRLTVT.

CDR3 DNA: TGCGCCAGCAGCCAAGTAAGACTTACCACAGATACGCAGTATTTT. It is translated as CASSQVRLTTDTQYF. The V call is TRBV4-1, the J call TRBJ2-3; no definite D call. This CDR3 contains 15 residues. Germline assignment: CDR1 MGHRA and CDR2 YSYEKL. Trimming took 1 base from V and 2 from J, leaving 10 bases between them.

In DNA, the CDR3 is TGCGCCAGCAGCTTCGGAGGCGGGAACACGCAGTATTTT. Encoded protein: CASSFGGGNTQYF. The chain uses TRBV5-1 and TRBJ2-3; D may be TRBD2 (6 bases). Looked up from germline, CDR1 is SGHRS and CDR2 is YFSETQ. CDR3 length: 13 residues. The V end was cut by 2 bases, the J end by 9 bases, with 13 bases between.

This clone showed up just once. V is TRBV11-2 and J is TRBJ2-5, with D possibly TRBD2 on 5 matching bases. V lost 5 bases, J lost 0 bases, and 13 bases lay in between. This CDR3 has 15 amino acids. Per germline, CDR1 SGHAT and CDR2 FQNNGV. CDR3 sequence: CASSPRGGYQETQYF. In DNA, the CDR3 is TGTGCCAGCAGCCCCCGCGGCGGGTACCAAGAGACCCAGTACTTC.

The V call is TRBV7-2, the J call TRBJ2-7, with TRBD2 matching 9 bases. Unmatched junction bases numbered 10, after V lost 4 bases and J lost 6 bases. Germline V gene sequence: CDR1 SGHTA, CDR2 FQGNSA. CDR3 length equals 15 residues. The chain's CDR3 is CASSYSSGVDGEQYF. In DNA, the CDR3 is TGTGCCAGCAGCTATTCTAGCGGGGTGGACGGCGAGCAGTACTTC.

This clone was seen only once. This chain joins TRBV25-1 and TRBJ2-7, with 8 bases fitting TRBD2. V lost 6 bases, J lost 2 bases, and 3 bases stayed unmatched. Per the germline V gene, CDR1 is MGHDK and CDR2 is SYGVNS. The CDR3 consists of 13 residues. The CDR3 nucleotides read TGTGCCAGCAGAGCGGGGGCTGCCTACGAGCAGTACTTC. Amino acid sequence: CASRAGAAYEQYF.

J is TRBJ2-2 and V is TRBV27; TRBD1 might be the D (5 bases). CDR1 is MNHEY and CDR2 is SMNVEV in the germline V gene (reference sequence). The CDR3 is 15 residues long. V lost 2 bases and J 3 bases, leaving 10 bases between the germline ends. In DNA, the CDR3 is TGTGCCAGCAGTTTAGGTTCAGGGTACACCGGGGAGCTGTTTTTT. It codes for CASSLGSGYTGELFF.

V gene TRBV15 combines with J gene TRBJ1-3, with TRBD1 matching over 7 bases. Germline values: CDR1 LNHNV, CDR2 YYDKDF (reference sequence). The length of the CDR3 is 15 residues. V lost 3 bases to trimming and J lost 1 base; unmatched junction nucleotides: 3. The CDR3 loop is CATSRDRISGNTIYF. The CDR3 DNA follows: TGTGCCACCAGCAGGGACAGGATATCTGGAAACACCATATATTTT.

V and J are TRBV18 and TRBJ1-1; D not certain. CDR3 length equals 14 residues. Looked up from germline, CDR1 is KGHSH and CDR2 is LQKENI. Trimming left V 3 bases short and J 4 bases short, with 12 bases between. The CDR3 bases are TGTGCCAGCTCACCCCGATCGGGTATCACTGAAGCTTTCTTT. Translating gives CASSPRSGITEAFF.

The V gene is TRBV5-1, the J gene TRBJ2-1; 9 nucleotides match TRBD2. This CDR3 has 15 amino acids. CDR1 is SGHRS and CDR2 is YFSETQ in the germline V gene. After removal of 1 base from V and 5 bases from J, the junction contained 4 bases not matched to a gene. The CDR3 loop is CASSLISGGNNEQFF. For the CDR3, the DNA is TGCGCCAGCAGCTTGATAAGCGGGGGGAACAATGAGCAGTTCTTC.

The V call is TRBV5-6, the J call TRBJ2-5; 9 bases fit TRBD1. CDR1 is SGHDT, CDR2 YYEEEE, per germline. Germline trimming cut 3 bases from V and 5 bases from J; bases unmatched to any gene: 11. CDR3 size: 16 residues. The CDR3 region is CASSSRGQGGRETQYF. As DNA, the CDR3 is TGTGCCAGCAGCTCGCGGGGACAGGGAGGGAGGGAGACCCAGTACTTC. The entire variable domain, with the rest obtained from reference TRBV5-6 and TRBJ2-5, is as follows: DAGVTQSPTHLIKTRGQQVTLRCSPKSGHDTVSWYQQALGQGPQFIFQYYEEEERQRGNFPDRFSGHQFPNYSSELNVNALLLGDSALYLCASSSRGQGGRETQYFGPGTRLLVL.

The genes are TRBV5-6 and TRBJ2-1, with 10 bases fitting TRBD1. V trimming: 3 bases; J trimming: 4 bases; junction bases outside the gene matches: 10. The V gene's germline CDR1 is SGHDT and CDR2 YYEEEE. CDR3 length: 17 amino acids. The CDR3 reads CASSSTGTGDLYNEQFF. Written as DNA, the CDR3 is TGTGCCAGCAGCTCTACCGGGACAGGGGACCTATACAATGAGCAGTTCTTC. Full variable domain (rest looked up from reference TRBV5-6 and TRBJ2-1): DAGVTQSPTHLIKTRGQQVTLRCSPKSGHDTVSWYQQALGQGPQFIFQYYEEEERQRGNFPDRFSGHQFPNYSSELNVNALLLGDSALYLCASSSTGTGDLYNEQFFGPGTRLTVL.